The rows below give T cell receptor beta chains drawn from one sample of a study of blood T cell repertoires in COVID-19. Produced via immunoSEQ multiplex PCR; TCRdb's table is partial and in-frame only. The repertoire includes almost 400,000 clones, roughly 91% of them detected once, and about 1.8% sits in the top ten. Sequencing used PBMCs or T cells enriched from blood (not recorded which). All receptors derive from a woman aged 30 to 39 who had recovered from COVID-19. Both conserved end residues are part of each CDR3. The D gene is left open where the match is weak. A clone size is listed for some rows: how often the clone was seen (once, few, many), or a class if it is expanded.

TRBV24-1	.	.	TRBJ2-6	CATSDFKSPSSGANVLTF	TGTGCCACCAGTGATTTCAAGAGCCCTAGCTCTGGGGCCAACGTCCTGACTTTC
TRBV5-1	.	.	TRBJ2-7	CASSLERPGVGWYEQYF	TGCGCCAGCAGCTTGGAAAGGCCGGGGGTAGGATGGTACGAGCAGTACTTC
TRBV5-1	TRBD1	.	TRBJ1-2	CASSGGQANYGYTF	TGCGCCAGCAGCGGGGGACAGGCTAACTATGGCTACACCTTC
TRBV20-1	TRBD1	.	TRBJ1-4	CSASSGQGWDEKLFF	TGCAGTGCTAGTAGTGGACAGGGCTGGGATGAAAAACTGTTTTTT
TRBV2	.	.	TRBJ2-1	CASGPQGHNEQFF	TGTGCCAGCGGACCCCAGGGTCACAATGAGCAGTTCTTC
TRBV2	TRBD1	.	TRBJ1-3	CASSNQGEDTIYF	TGTGCCAGCAGTAATCAGGGGGAGGACACCATATATTTT
TRBV4-3	.	.	TRBJ2-1	CASSQDPGHGYNEQFF	TGCGCCAGCAGCCAAGACCCGGGACACGGATACAATGAGCAGTTCTTC
TRBV15	TRBD1	.	TRBJ1-2	CATSRDYGQGVNYGYTF	TGTGCCACCAGCAGAGATTATGGACAGGGAGTAAACTATGGCTACACCTTC
TRBV29-1	.	.	TRBJ2-1	CSVVPTLGEAKRGNEQFF	TGCAGCGTTGTGCCGACTCTAGGGGAGGCGAAAAGAGGCAATGAGCAGTTCTTC
TRBV21-1	.	.	TRBJ1-2	CASTLGGQTYGYTF	TGTGCCAGCACCCTAGGAGGACAGACCTATGGCTACACCTTC
TRBV6-5	.	.	TRBJ1-1	CASSKQGSPEAFF	TGTGCCAGCAGTAAGCAGGGAAGCCCTGAAGCTTTCTTT
TRBV21-1	.	.	TRBJ1-2	CASEPGQGGVGYTF	TGTGCCAGCGAACCGGGACAGGGGGGGGTCGGCTACACCTTC
TRBV2	.	.	TRBJ1-1	CASGNRALNTEAFF	TGTGCCAGCGGAAACAGGGCCCTGAACACTGAAGCTTTCTTT
TRBV11-2	.	.	TRBJ2-2	CASSLGARETGELFF	TGTGCCAGCAGCTTAGGTGCAAGAGAGACCGGGGAGCTGTTTTTT
TRBV15	.	.	TRBJ1-1	CATVRDGREEAFF	TGTGCCACCGTAAGGGACGGGAGAGAAGAAGCTTTCTTT
TRBV5-1	TRBD1	once	TRBJ1-2	CASSLAGQGGDYGYTF	TGCGCCAGCAGCTTGGCCGGACAGGGAGGGGACTATGGCTACACCTTC
TRBV4-3	.	.	TRBJ2-1	CASSSLQASSEQFF	TGCGCCAGCAGCTCCTTGCAGGCTAGCAGTGAGCAGTTCTTC
TRBV30	.	.	TRBJ1-1	CAWSQGTGNTEAFF	TGTGCCTGGAGTCAGGGCACGGGGAACACTGAAGCTTTCTTT
TRBV19	TRBD2	.	TRBJ2-1	CASNPGLALIEQFF	TGTGCCAGTAATCCGGGACTAGCGCTTATAGAGCAGTTCTTC
TRBV3-1/TRBV3-2	TRBD1	once	TRBJ1-6	CASSQDFRGNSPLHF	TGTGCCAGCAGCCAAGATTTCAGGGGGAATTCACCCCTCCACTTT
TRBV27	.	.	TRBJ2-7	CASSRLRFTGNRLNTYEQYF	TGTGCCAGCAGTCGCCTTAGATTTACAGGGAACAGATTGAATACCTACGAGCAGTACTTC
TRBV6-6	TRBD1	.	TRBJ2-1	CASSIQGPHNEQFF	TGTGCCAGCAGTATACAGGGGCCCCACAATGAGCAGTTCTTC
TRBV24-1	.	.	TRBJ1-2	CATSEGANYGYTF	TGTGCCACCAGTGAAGGGGCGAACTATGGCTACACCTTC
TRBV28	.	.	TRBJ1-1	CASSLVGGTEAFF	TGTGCCAGCAGTTTAGTAGGGGGAACTGAAGCTTTCTTT
TRBV6-2/TRBV6-3	.	.	TRBJ2-3	CASNPRGAGLTDTQYF	TGTGCCAGCAACCCTAGGGGCGCGGGGCTCACAGATACGCAGTATTTT
TRBV19	TRBD1	.	TRBJ1-5	CASAGTENQPQHF	TGTGCCAGCGCCGGGACAGAAAATCAGCCCCAGCATTTT
TRBV9	.	.	TRBJ2-3	CASSVSGSTDTQYF	TGTGCCAGCAGCGTTAGCGGTTCCACAGATACGCAGTATTTT
TRBV7-2	.	.	TRBJ2-7	CASSLISRRSSYEQYF	TGTGCCAGCAGCTTAATTAGCCGAAGGAGCTCCTACGAGCAGTACTTC
TRBV9	.	.	TRBJ1-1	CASSVRAGVNTEAFF	TGTGCCAGCAGCGTGCGGGCCGGCGTGAACACTGAAGCTTTCTTT
TRBV6-2/TRBV6-3	.	once	TRBJ2-2	CASSLASGELFF	TGTGCCAGCAGTCTAGCCTCCGGGGAGCTGTTTTTT
TRBV9	TRBD1	few	TRBJ2-2	CASSVESGGAGELFF	TGTGCCAGCAGCGTAGAGTCAGGGGGCGCGGGGGAGCTGTTTTTT
TRBV27	.	.	TRBJ1-6	CASSSVQPRGNSPLHF	TGTGCCAGCAGTTCGGTACAGCCTCGGGGGAATTCACCCCTCCACTTT
TRBV19	.	.	TRBJ1-5	CASSSPMLSQPQHF	TGTGCCAGTAGTAGCCCCATGTTGAGCCAGCCCCAGCATTTT
TRBV11-2	.	.	TRBJ2-5	CASSPLYQETQYF	TGTGCCAGCAGCCCGTTGTACCAAGAGACCCAGTACTTC
TRBV6-5	.	.	TRBJ1-1	CASSYAIMNTEAFF	TGTGCCAGCAGTTACGCTATTATGAACACTGAAGCTTTCTTT
TRBV9	TRBD2	.	TRBJ2-7	CASSVDVAGGAEQYF	TGTGCCAGCAGCGTAGACGTAGCGGGAGGCGCCGAGCAGTACTTC
TRBV13	TRBD2	few	TRBJ2-5	CASSSTPGLAETQYF	TGTGCCAGCAGCTCGACTCCGGGACTAGCGGAGACCCAGTACTTC
TRBV30	.	.	TRBJ2-7	CAWTPRGGGQYF	TGTGCCTGGACCCCGCGGGGAGGGGGGCAGTACTTC
TRBV5-1	.	.	TRBJ1-2	CASSLVLGHGYTF	TGCGCCAGCAGCTTGGTTCTTGGCCATGGCTACACCTTC
TRBV5-6	TRBD1	.	TRBJ1-2	CASSPTGGARGGYTF	TGTGCCAGCAGCCCCACAGGGGGCGCGCGAGGTGGCTACACCTTC
TRBV3-1/TRBV3-2	TRBD2	many	TRBJ2-7	CASSVLAGLEQYF	TGTGCCAGCAGCGTCTTAGCGGGACTCGAGCAGTACTTC
TRBV12-3/TRBV12-4	.	.	TRBJ1-6	CASSLSNSPLHF	TGTGCCAGCAGTTTATCGAATTCACCCCTCCACTTT
TRBV27	.	.	TRBJ1-5	CASSSKGHVNQPQHF	TGTGCCAGCAGTTCAAAGGGACACGTCAATCAGCCCCAGCATTTT
TRBV10-3	.	.	TRBJ1-1	CAIRVRENTEAFF	TGTGCCATCAGGGTGAGGGAAAACACTGAAGCTTTCTTT
TRBV6-2/TRBV6-3	.	.	TRBJ2-7	CASSPMDLTVEQYF	TGTGCCAGCAGCCCGATGGACTTGACGGTGGAGCAGTACTTC
TRBV10-3	TRBD2	.	TRBJ2-2	CAISETSANTGELFF	TGTGCCATCAGTGAGACTAGCGCGAACACCGGGGAGCTGTTTTTT
TRBV15	.	.	TRBJ1-5	CATSRPAGSGVLGNQPQHF	TGTGCCACCAGCAGACCTGCCGGCTCAGGGGTATTGGGCAATCAGCCCCAGCATTTT
TRBV5-6	TRBD1	.	TRBJ1-4	CASSYPGQGNEKLFF	TGTGCCAGCAGTTATCCGGGACAGGGAAATGAAAAACTGTTTTTT
TRBV9	.	.	TRBJ1-2	CASSVGSGDYGYTF	TGTGCCAGCAGCGTAGGTTCAGGGGACTATGGCTACACCTTC
TRBV2	.	.	TRBJ2-3	CASLQGYTDTQYF	TGTGCCAGCCTGCAGGGCTATACAGATACGCAGTATTTT